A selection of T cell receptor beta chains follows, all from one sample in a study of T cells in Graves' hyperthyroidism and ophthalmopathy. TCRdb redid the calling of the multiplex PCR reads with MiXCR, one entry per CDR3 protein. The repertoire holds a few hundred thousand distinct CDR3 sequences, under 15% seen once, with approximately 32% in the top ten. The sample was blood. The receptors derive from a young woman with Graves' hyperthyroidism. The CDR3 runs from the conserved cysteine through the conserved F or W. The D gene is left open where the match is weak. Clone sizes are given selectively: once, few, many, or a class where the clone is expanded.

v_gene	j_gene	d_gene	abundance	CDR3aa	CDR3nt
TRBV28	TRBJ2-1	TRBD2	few	CASKSGSAFEQFF	TGTGCCAGCAAAAGCGGGAGTGCTTTTGAGCAGTTCTTC
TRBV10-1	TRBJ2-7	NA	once	CASSENRIRYEQYF	TGCGCCAGCAGTGAGAATAGGATCCGCTACGAGCAGTACTTC
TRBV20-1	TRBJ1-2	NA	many	CSARESGHAYGYTF	TGCAGTGCTAGAGAATCGGGACATGCCTATGGCTACACCTTC
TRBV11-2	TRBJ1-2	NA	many	CASSSAGRGGYTF	TGTGCCAGCAGCTCGGCAGGACGAGGTGGCTACACCTTC
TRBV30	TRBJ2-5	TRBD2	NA	CAWSVSGRPQETQYF	TGTGCCTGGAGTGTTAGCGGGAGACCCCAAGAGACCCAGTACTTC
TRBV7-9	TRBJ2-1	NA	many	CASSPLGRVPYNEQFF	TGTGCCAGCAGCCCATTGGGCAGGGTGCCTTACAATGAGCAGTTCTTC
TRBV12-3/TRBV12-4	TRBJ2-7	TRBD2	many	CASSLGSGRDDEQYF	TGTGCCAGCAGTTTAGGCAGCGGGAGAGACGACGAGCAGTACTTC
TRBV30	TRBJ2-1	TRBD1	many	CAFSGGFRNEQFF	TGTGCCTTCTCAGGGGGTTTCCGTAATGAGCAGTTCTTC
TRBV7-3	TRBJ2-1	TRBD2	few	CASSLGGLAGDNNEQFF	TGTGCCAGCAGCTTAGGGGGACTAGCGGGAGATAACAATGAGCAGTTCTTC
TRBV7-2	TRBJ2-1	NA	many	CASSLETSSYNEQFF	TGTGCCAGCAGCTTAGAAACCAGCTCCTACAATGAGCAGTTCTTC
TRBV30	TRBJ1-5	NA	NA	CAWSSGYDQPQHF	TGTGCCTGGAGTTCGGGATACGATCAGCCCCAGCATTTT
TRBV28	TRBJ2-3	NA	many	CASSRETQYF	TGTGCCAGCAGCAGGGAGACGCAGTATTTT
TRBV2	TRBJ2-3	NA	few	CASKITDTQYF	TGTGCCAGCAAGATCACAGATACGCAGTATTTT
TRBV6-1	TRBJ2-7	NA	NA	CASIGRYSYEQYF	TGTGCCAGCATCGGACGGTATTCCTACGAGCAGTACTTC
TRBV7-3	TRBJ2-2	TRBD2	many	CASSNKGTSGSGELFF	TGTGCCAGCAGCAACAAGGGGACTAGCGGGAGCGGGGAGCTGTTTTTT
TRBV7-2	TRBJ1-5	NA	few	CASSLWTTGSNQPQHF	TGTGCCAGCAGCTTATGGACGACAGGCAGCAATCAGCCCCAGCATTTT
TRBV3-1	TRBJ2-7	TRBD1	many	CASHGTGLSYEQYF	TGTGCCAGCCATGGGACAGGACTATCCTACGAGCAGTACTTC
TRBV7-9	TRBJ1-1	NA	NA	CASSLQGHTEAFF	TGTGCCAGCAGCTTACAGGGGCACACTGAAGCTTTCTTT
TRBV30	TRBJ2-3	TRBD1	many	CAWSLPGQVSTDTQYF	TGTGCCTGGAGCCTTCCCGGACAGGTTAGCACAGATACGCAGTATTTT
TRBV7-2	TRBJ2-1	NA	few	CASSPGPANEQFF	TGTGCCAGCAGCCCGGGACCAGCAAATGAGCAGTTCTTC
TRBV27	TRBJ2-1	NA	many	CASSFSSGTIDEQFF	TGTGCCAGCAGTTTTTCGAGCGGGACAATCGATGAGCAGTTCTTC
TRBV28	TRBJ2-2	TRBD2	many	CASSQLAGATGELFF	TGTGCCAGCAGTCAACTAGCGGGAGCCACCGGGGAGCTGTTTTTT
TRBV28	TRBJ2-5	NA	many	CASCKAGQETQYF	TGTGCCAGCTGCAAAGCGGGCCAAGAGACCCAGTACTTC
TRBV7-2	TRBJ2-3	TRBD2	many	CASSLQRGGRRDTQYF	TGTGCCAGCAGCTTACAACGGGGGGGACGGCGCGATACGCAGTATTTT
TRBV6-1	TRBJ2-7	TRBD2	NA	CASSDVSSGLWEQYF	TGTGCCAGCAGCGATGTCTCTAGCGGGCTGTGGGAGCAGTACTTC
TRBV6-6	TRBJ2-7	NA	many	CASSYASEEQYF	TGTGCCAGCAGTTACGCCTCCGAGGAGCAGTACTTC
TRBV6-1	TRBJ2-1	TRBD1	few	CASNRGTGINEQFF	TGTGCCAGCAATCGAGGGACAGGGATCAATGAGCAGTTCTTC
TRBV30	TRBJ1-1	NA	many	CAWAIQTNTEAFF	TGTGCCTGGGCGATACAGACGAACACTGAAGCTTTCTTT
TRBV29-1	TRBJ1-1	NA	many	CSVLGARGTEAFF	TGCAGCGTTCTAGGGGCGCGGGGCACTGAAGCTTTCTTT
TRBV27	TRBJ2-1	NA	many	CASSPPIDSFNNEQFF	TGTGCCAGCAGTCCCCCTATAGACAGCTTCAACAATGAGCAGTTCTTC
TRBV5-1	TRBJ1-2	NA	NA	CASSLWVQNLGYTF	TGCGCCAGCAGCTTGTGGGTACAGAACCTTGGCTACACCTTC
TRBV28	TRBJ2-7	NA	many	CASSSADKYEQYF	TGTGCCAGCAGTTCTGCGGACAAATACGAGCAGTACTTC
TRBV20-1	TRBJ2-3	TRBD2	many	CSATRLAGTDTQYF	TGCAGTGCTACAAGACTAGCGGGCACAGATACGCAGTATTTT
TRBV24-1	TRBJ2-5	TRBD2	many	CATSDRLAGDETQYF	TGTGCCACCAGTGATAGACTAGCGGGAGATGAGACCCAGTACTTC
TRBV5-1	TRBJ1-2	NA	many	CASSPGAYGYTF	TGCGCCAGCAGCCCGGGAGCTTATGGCTACACCTTC
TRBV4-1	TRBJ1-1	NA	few	CASSQVTGILLTEAFF	TGCGCCAGCAGCCAGGTAACAGGGATTCTGTTGACTGAAGCTTTCTTT
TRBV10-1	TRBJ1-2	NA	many	CASSESTNYGYTF	TGCGCCAGCAGTGAGAGTACAAACTATGGCTACACCTTC
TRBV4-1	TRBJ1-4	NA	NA	CASSRADSTNEKLFF	TGCGCCAGCAGCCGAGCAGACTCAACTAATGAAAAACTGTTTTTT